Each of the 10 T cell receptor beta chains below was sequenced from the same sample in a study of T cells after posttransplantation cyclophosphamide. Sampled 1 year posttransplant, controls received myeloablative marrow transplants, methotrexate and a calcineurin inhibitor. Generated by immunoSEQ multiplex PCR, the TCRdb table keeps only in-frame clones and is missing some. This repertoire shows fewer than 25,000 clones, around 89% found once; its top ten account for less than 9.5%. The sequencing used PBMCs, collected after an allogeneic stem cell transplant with a calcineurin inhibitor and methotrexate. The source of these receptors is a female patient in her fifties who received an allogeneic stem cell transplant from an unrelated donor, was CMV-positive, and had chronic GVHD only. Some T cells may originate from the graft donor.

This chain connects TRBV13 to TRBJ2-1; no definite D call. The CDR3 contains 12 residues. Germline V gene lookup returns CDR1 PRHDT and CDR2 FYEKMQ (reference sequence). The V and J ends lost 4 bases and 3 bases respectively, with 4 bases between them. CDR3 DNA: TGTGCCAGCAGCTCAGACTACAATGAGCAGTTCTTC. This gives the protein CASSSDYNEQFF.

This clone was detected a few times. The chain recombines TRBV6-4 with TRBJ2-2; 7 nucleotides line up with TRBD1. V shed 8 bases and J 7 bases; nucleotides not matched to a gene: 10. This CDR3 contains 14 residues. The germline CDR1 and CDR2 sequences are MRHNA and SNTAGT. In nucleotides, the CDR3 is TGTGCCAGCCAGACAGGGACGTATGGCGGGGAGCTGTTTTTT. Protein: CASQTGTYGGELFF.

The chain links TRBV6-6 to TRBJ2-4; D not certain. Germline V gene sequence: CDR1 MNHNY, CDR2 SVGAGI (reference sequence). Trimming left V 5 bases short and J 0 bases short, with 14 bases between. This CDR3 is built from 16 residues. The CDR3 sequence is CASSQEQNLAKNIQYF. CDR3 DNA sequence: TGTGCCAGCAGTCAAGAACAGAACCTAGCCAAAAACATTCAGTACTTC.

The chain is built from TRBV29-1 and TRBJ2-5, with 12 positions matching TRBD1. This CDR3 spans 16 amino acids. The V segment lost 3 bases and the J segment 4 bases; nucleotides outside the gene matches: 9. Germline V gene data show CDR1 as SQVTM and CDR2 as ANQGSEA. The CDR3 loop reads CSVDSWGQGASETQYF. The CDR3 coding sequence is TGCAGCGTTGATAGTTGGGGACAGGGGGCATCAGAGACCCAGTACTTC.

The chain is built from TRBV7-8 and TRBJ2-7, with 7 bases fitting TRBD1. Per germline, CDR1 SGHVS and CDR2 FQNEAQ. V lost 5 bases and J lost 3; bases outside the gene matches: 13. The CDR3 spans 16 residues. CDR3 DNA sequence: TGTGCCAGCAGCGTCCAGGTCGGGACAGCCCTCTACGAGCAGTACTTC. This sequence encodes CASSVQVGTALYEQYF.

The chain has TRBV4-2 and TRBJ2-7; 7 positions match TRBD1. The V and J ends lost 2 bases and 2 bases, in that order; junction bases with no gene match: 18. Per the germline V gene, CDR1 is LGHNA and CDR2 is YNFKEQ. This CDR3 region has 19 residues. Written as DNA, the CDR3 is TGTGCCAGCAGCCAACGAAATCTCATACCGGGACAGAACCCCTACGAGCAGTACTTC. It encodes CASSQRNLIPGQNPYEQYF.

For the CDR3, the DNA is TGTGCCAGCAGCACACATGTGGCGCGGGAGGGCCTTGAGCAGTACTTC. It codes for CASSTHVAREGLEQYF. The J gene is TRBJ2-7, the V gene TRBV7-8; 9 bases are shared with TRBD2. Looked up from germline, CDR1 is SGHVS and CDR2 is FQNEAQ. The V gene end was trimmed by 5 bases and the J gene end by 7 bases; junction bases not matched to a gene: 15. The CDR3 covers 16 residues. Complete variable domain (other parts from reference TRBV7-8 and TRBJ2-7): GAGVSQSPRYKVAKRGQDVALRCDPISGHVSLFWYQQALGQGPEFLTYFQNEAQLDKSGLPSDRFFAERPEGSVSTLKIQRTQQEDSAVYLCASSTHVAREGLEQYFGPGTRLTVT.

The chain joins TRBV27 to TRBJ1-6, with 7 positions matching TRBD1. This CDR3 has 18 amino acids. The V segment lost 5 bases and the J segment 0 bases; nucleotides outside the gene matches: 10. Germline-derived CDR1 and CDR2 are MNHEY and SMNVEV (reference sequence). The CDR3 reads CASSLRQGPSSYNSPLHF. CDR3 nucleotides: TGTGCCAGCAGTCTCCGACAGGGACCAAGCTCCTATAATTCACCCCTCCACTTT.

In this sample, this clone turned up once. V and J are TRBV19 and TRBJ2-2; D is unresolved. V gave up 3 bases and J gave up 4 bases, with 6 bases separating them. The CDR3 is 13 residues long. Germline CDR1 is LNHDA and CDR2 is SQIVND (reference sequence). CDR3 sequence reads: CASSILSTGELFF. The CDR3, as DNA: TGTGCCAGTAGTATCCTCAGCACCGGGGAGCTGTTTTTT. The full variable domain, completed using reference TRBV19 and TRBJ2-2, is DGGITQSPKYLFRKEGQNVTLSCEQNLNHDAMYWYRQDPGQGLRLIYYSQIVNDFQKGDIAEGYSVSREKKESFPLTVTSAQKNPTAFYLCASSILSTGELFFGEGSRLTVL.

The rearrangement uses TRBV5-1 and TRBJ1-1, with D maybe TRBD1 (6 bases). Germline CDR1 SGHRS, CDR2 YFSETQ. The CDR3 has 15 amino acids. V lost 4 bases to trimming and J lost 3 bases, with 16 bases between them. CDR3 region: CASSRRTGTYTEAFF. CDR3 DNA: TGCGCCAGCAGCCGTAGAACAGGGACGTACACTGAAGCTTTCTTT.